A selection of T cell receptor beta chains follows, all from one sample in a study of neurological immune-mediated disorders. TCRdb reanalysed the 5' RACE reads using MiXCR and keeps one entry per CDR3 protein. This table holds 55,000 to 75,000 distinct CDR3 sequences, over 5% found once. Sequenced: PBMCs. The receptor source for this set is a human donor with multiple sclerosis. The donor label of this sample is uncertain. Both conserved end residues are part of each CDR3. A D gene is named only where the DNA matches it firmly. Some rows have no size entry. The others give once, few or many, or a class for an expanded clone.

d_gene	v_gene	j_gene	abundance	CDR3aa	CDR3nt
TRBD1	TRBV5-6	TRBJ1-1	many	CASSFTGGGTEAFF	TGTGCCAGCAGCTTTACAGGGGGGGGCACTGAAGCTTTCTTT
NA	TRBV29-1	TRBJ1-2	many	CSVEDHKSAFYGYTF	TGCAGCGTTGAAGATCACAAGTCAGCTTTTTATGGCTACACCTTC
NA	TRBV4-1	TRBJ1-5	many	CASSQAGLWGQPQHF	TGCGCCAGCAGCCAAGCGGGCCTGTGGGGTCAGCCCCAGCATTTT
NA	TRBV6-2/TRBV6-3	TRBJ2-3	many	CASIQNRGDTQYF	TGTGCCAGCATACAGAACCGGGGTGATACGCAGTATTTT
NA	TRBV5-1	TRBJ1-6	many	CASSLDSSNSPLHF	TGCGCCAGCAGCTTGGACAGCAGCAATTCACCCCTCCACTTT
NA	TRBV18	TRBJ1-3	many	CASSPRDVYSGNTIYF	TGTGCCAGCTCACCGCGGGACGTCTACTCTGGAAACACCATATATTTT
TRBD1	TRBV7-6	TRBJ1-4	many	CASSLAQQGAREKLFF	TGTGCCAGCAGCTTAGCCCAACAGGGGGCAAGAGAAAAACTGTTTTTT
TRBD1	TRBV20-1	TRBJ2-7	many	CSAGRRTGGLEQYF	TGCAGTGCTGGTAGACGGACAGGGGGTCTCGAGCAGTACTTC
TRBD1	TRBV20-1	TRBJ1-6	few	CSARDPTGTLNSPLHF	TGCAGTGCTAGAGACCCGACAGGGACCTTAAATTCACCCCTCCACTTT
NA	TRBV27	TRBJ1-1	many	CASSSGLRGNTEAFF	TGTGCCAGCAGTTCGGGCCTCCGAGGCAACACTGAAGCTTTCTTT
NA	TRBV7-9	TRBJ2-7	many	CASSLGGAQNEQYF	TGTGCCAGCAGCTTAGGGGGGGCGCAGAACGAGCAGTACTTC
TRBD1	TRBV6-4	TRBJ1-1	many	CASRRDRGDTEAFF	TGTGCCAGCAGGCGGGACAGGGGAGACACTGAAGCTTTCTTT
NA	TRBV20-1	TRBJ1-2	NA	CSARDFRRQGSLNYGYTF	TGCAGTGCTAGAGATTTTCGACGGCAGGGGTCTTTAAACTATGGCTACACCTTC
TRBD1	TRBV10-2	TRBJ1-4	many	CASGGQGAYDGNEKLFF	TGCGCCAGCGGGGGACAGGGGGCGTACGACGGTAATGAAAAACTGTTTTTT
NA	TRBV5-1	TRBJ2-1	many	CASSLLGTSDSHEQFF	TGCGCCAGCAGCTTACTCGGGACATCCGATTCCCATGAGCAGTTCTTC
NA	TRBV5-1	TRBJ2-1	many	CASSLPGIGNEQFF	TGCGCCAGCAGCTTGCCGGGGATCGGCAATGAGCAGTTCTTC
NA	TRBV2	TRBJ2-3	many	CASSEALGTDTQYF	TGTGCCAGCAGTGAAGCGCTCGGTACCGATACGCAGTATTTT
NA	TRBV7-2	TRBJ1-2	many	CASSFERVGGYTF	TGTGCCAGCAGCTTCGAGAGGGTGGGTGGCTACACCTTC
TRBD1	TRBV12-3/TRBV12-4	TRBJ1-2	many	CASSVTGGQGYTF	TGTGCCAGCAGCGTGACAGGGGGCCAAGGCTACACCTTC
TRBD1	TRBV29-1	TRBJ1-1	many	CSVFGTGEGNTEAFF	TGCAGCGTTTTTGGGACAGGGGAAGGGAACACTGAAGCTTTCTTT
TRBD1	TRBV20-1	TRBJ2-4	many	CSARGRLGTGSAKNIQYF	TGCAGTGCTAGAGGGAGGCTCGGGACAGGGTCGGCCAAAAACATTCAGTACTTC
NA	TRBV2	TRBJ2-1	many	CASSEYGEQFF	TGTGCCAGCAGTGAGTATGGTGAGCAGTTCTTC
NA	TRBV20-1	TRBJ2-2	many	CSAPAQGYGGTGELFF	TGCAGTGCTCCAGCTCAAGGGTACGGAGGAACCGGGGAGCTGTTTTTT
NA	TRBV4-1	TRBJ2-7	many	CASSQGVIQGYEQYF	TGCGCCAGCAGCCAAGGGGTGATCCAGGGGTACGAGCAGTACTTC
NA	TRBV14	TRBJ1-2	many	CASSHGPTYGYTF	TGTGCCAGCAGCCATGGACCCACCTATGGCTACACCTTC